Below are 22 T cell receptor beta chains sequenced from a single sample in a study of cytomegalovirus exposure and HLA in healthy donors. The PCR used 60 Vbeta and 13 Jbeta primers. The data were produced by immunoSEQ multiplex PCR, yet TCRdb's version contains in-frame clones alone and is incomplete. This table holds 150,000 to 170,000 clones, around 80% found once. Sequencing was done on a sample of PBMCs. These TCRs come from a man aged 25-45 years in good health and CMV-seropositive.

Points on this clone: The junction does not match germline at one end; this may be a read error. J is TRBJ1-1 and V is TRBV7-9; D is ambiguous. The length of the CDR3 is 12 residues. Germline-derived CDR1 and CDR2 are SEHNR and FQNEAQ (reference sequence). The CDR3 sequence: CSSTRGNTEAFF. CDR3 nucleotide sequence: TGTTCCAGCACTCGGGGGAACACTGAAGCTTTCTTT.

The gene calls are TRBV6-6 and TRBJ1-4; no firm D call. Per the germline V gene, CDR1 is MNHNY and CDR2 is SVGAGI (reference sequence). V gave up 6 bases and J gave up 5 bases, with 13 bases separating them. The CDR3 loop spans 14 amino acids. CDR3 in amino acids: CASSRRSGNEKLFF. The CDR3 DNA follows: TGTGCCAGCAGCCGAAGATCCGGGAATGAAAAACTGTTTTTT.

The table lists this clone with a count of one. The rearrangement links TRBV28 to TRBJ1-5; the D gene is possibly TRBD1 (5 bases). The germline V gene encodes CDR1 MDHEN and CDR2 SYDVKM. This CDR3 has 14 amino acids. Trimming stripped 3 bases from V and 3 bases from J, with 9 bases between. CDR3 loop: CASSFDSYNQPQHF. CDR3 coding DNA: TGTGCCAGCAGTTTTGACAGCTACAATCAGCCCCAGCATTTT.

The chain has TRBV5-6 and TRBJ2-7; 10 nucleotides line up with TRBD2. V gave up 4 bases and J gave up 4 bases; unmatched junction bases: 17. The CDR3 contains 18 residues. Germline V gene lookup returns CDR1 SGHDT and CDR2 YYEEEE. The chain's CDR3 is CASSPDGLAGALFYEQYF. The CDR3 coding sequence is TGTGCCAGCAGCCCCGACGGGCTAGCGGGAGCCCTTTTTTACGAGCAGTACTTC.

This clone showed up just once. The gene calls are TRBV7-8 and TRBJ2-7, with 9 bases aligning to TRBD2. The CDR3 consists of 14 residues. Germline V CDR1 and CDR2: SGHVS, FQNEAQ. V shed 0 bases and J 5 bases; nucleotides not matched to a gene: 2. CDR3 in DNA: TGTGCCAGCAGCTTAGCGGGACTAGCTAACGAGCAGTACTTC. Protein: CASSLAGLANEQYF. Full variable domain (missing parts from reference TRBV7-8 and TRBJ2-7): GAGVSQSPRYKVAKRGQDVALRCDPISGHVSLFWYQQALGQGPEFLTYFQNEAQLDKSGLPSDRFFAERPEGSVSTLKIQRTQQEDSAVYLCASSLAGLANEQYFGPGTRLTVT.

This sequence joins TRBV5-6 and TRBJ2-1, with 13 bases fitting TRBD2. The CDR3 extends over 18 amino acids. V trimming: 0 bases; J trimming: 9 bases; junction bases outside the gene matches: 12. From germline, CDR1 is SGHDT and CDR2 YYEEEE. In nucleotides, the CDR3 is TGTGCCAGCAGCTTGGCCGGCCCCGGGACTAGCGGGATGGGTGAGCAGTTCTTC. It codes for CASSLAGPGTSGMGEQFF. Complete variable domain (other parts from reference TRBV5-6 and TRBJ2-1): DAGVTQSPTHLIKTRGQQVTLRCSPKSGHDTVSWYQQALGQGPQFIFQYYEEEERQRGNFPDRFSGHQFPNYSSELNVNALLLGDSALYLCASSLAGPGTSGMGEQFFGPGTRLTVL.

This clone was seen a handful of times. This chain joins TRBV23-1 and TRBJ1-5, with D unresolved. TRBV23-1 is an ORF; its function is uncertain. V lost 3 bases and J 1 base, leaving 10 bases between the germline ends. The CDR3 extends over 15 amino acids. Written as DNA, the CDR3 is TGCGCCAGCAGTCACCATGGGAGAAGCAATCAGCCCCAGCATTTT. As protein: CASSHHGRSNQPQHF.

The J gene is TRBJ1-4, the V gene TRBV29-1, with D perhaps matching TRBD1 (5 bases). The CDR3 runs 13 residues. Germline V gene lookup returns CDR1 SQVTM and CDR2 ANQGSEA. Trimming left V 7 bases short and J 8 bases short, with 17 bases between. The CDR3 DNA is TGCAGCGGAGGGGACGGGGGTAGAGAAAAACTGTTTTTT. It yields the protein CSGGDGGREKLFF.

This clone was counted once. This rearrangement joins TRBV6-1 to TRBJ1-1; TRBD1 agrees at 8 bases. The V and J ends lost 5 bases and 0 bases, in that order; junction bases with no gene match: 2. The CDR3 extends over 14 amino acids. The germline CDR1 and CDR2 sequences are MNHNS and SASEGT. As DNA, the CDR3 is TGTGCCAGCAGTTGGACAGGGTTGAACACTGAAGCTTTCTTT. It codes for CASSWTGLNTEAFF.

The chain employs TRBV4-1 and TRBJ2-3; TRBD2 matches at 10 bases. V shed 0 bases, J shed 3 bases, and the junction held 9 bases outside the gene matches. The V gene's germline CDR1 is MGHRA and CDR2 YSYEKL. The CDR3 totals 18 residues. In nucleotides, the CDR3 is TGCGCCAGCAGCCAAGACCCTAGCGGGAGTGATCGTACAGATACGCAGTATTTT. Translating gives CASSQDPSGSDRTDTQYF.

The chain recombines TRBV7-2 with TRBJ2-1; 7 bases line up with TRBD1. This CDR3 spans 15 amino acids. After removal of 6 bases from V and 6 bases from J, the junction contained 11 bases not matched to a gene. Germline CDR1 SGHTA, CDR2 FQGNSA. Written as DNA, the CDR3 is TGTGCCAGCAGTTACGACAGGGAGAGGAGCAATGAGCAGTTCTTC. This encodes CASSYDRERSNEQFF.

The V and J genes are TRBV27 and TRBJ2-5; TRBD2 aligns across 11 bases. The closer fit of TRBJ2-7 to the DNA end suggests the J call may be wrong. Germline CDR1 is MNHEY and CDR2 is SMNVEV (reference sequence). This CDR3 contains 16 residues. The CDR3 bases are TGTGCCAGCAGTTTATCGGGACTAGCGGCGGCTTACGAGCAGTACTTC. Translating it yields CASSLSGLAAAYEQYF.

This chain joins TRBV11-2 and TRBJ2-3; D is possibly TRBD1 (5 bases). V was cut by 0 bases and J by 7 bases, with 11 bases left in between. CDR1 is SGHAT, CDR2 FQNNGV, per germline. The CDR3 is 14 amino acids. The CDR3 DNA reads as TGTGCCAGCAGCTTAGAGTTGGGGCAGTATACGCAGTATTTT. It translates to CASSLELGQYTQYF.

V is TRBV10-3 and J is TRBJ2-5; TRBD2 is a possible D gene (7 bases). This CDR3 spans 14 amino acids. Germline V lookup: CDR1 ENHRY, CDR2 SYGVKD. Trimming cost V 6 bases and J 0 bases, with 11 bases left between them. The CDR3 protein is CAISPGGDQETQYF. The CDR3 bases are TGTGCCATCAGCCCGGGGGGCGACCAAGAGACCCAGTACTTC.

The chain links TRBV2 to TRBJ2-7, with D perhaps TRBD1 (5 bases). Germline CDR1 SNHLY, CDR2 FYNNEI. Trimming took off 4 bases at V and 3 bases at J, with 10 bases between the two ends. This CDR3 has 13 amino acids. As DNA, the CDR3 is TGTGCCAGCAGTGGGGCAGGGAACTACGAGCAGTACTTC. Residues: CASSGAGNYEQYF.

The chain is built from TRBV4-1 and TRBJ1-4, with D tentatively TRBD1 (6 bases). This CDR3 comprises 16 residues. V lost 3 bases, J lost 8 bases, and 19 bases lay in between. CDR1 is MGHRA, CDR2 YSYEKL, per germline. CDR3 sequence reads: CASSHRGGYASEKLFF. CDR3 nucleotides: TGCGCCAGCAGCCATAGGGGGGGATACGCCTCGGAAAAACTGTTTTTT.

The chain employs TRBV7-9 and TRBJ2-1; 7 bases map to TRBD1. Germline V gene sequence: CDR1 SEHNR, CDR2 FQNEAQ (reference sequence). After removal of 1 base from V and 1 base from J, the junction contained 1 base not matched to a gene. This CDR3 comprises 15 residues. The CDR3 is CASSLGQGSYNEQFF. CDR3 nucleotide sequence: TGTGCCAGCAGCTTAGGACAGGGTTCCTACAATGAGCAGTTCTTC.

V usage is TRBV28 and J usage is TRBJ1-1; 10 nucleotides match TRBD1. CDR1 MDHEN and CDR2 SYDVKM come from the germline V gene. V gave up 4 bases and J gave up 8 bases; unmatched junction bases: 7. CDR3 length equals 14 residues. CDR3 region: CASSSGQGLLEAFF. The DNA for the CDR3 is TGTGCCAGCAGTTCGGGACAGGGGTTGCTCGAAGCTTTCTTT.

CDR3 loop: CASSQDASDQETQYF. CDR3 in DNA: TGTGCCAGCAGCCAAGATGCTAGTGACCAAGAGACCCAGTACTTC. V and J are TRBV4-2 and TRBJ2-5; the D is unclear. This CDR3 contains 15 residues. Germline values: CDR1 LGHNA, CDR2 YNFKEQ. Trimming took off 0 bases at V and 0 bases at J, with 8 bases between the two ends.

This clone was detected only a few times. The CDR3 region has the DNA TGTGCCAGCAGCCCTACTATAGCGATGAGGACTGAAGCTTTCTTT. Its translation: CASSPTIAMRTEAFF. The genes are TRBV6-5 and TRBJ1-1; D gene unclear. V was cut by 6 bases and J by 5 bases, with 19 bases left in between. The CDR3 spans 15 residues. The germline CDR1 and CDR2 sequences are MNHEY and SVGAGI.

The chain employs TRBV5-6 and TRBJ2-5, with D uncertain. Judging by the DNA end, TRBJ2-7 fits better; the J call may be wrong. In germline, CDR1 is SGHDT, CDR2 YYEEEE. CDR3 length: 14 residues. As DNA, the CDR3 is TGTGCCAGCAGCTTGGGCACGCAAGCCTACGAGCAGTACTTC. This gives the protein CASSLGTQAYEQYF.

CDR3 nucleotide sequence: TGCGCCAGCAGCGCGGGGGCGGGCAATCCTAAGGACACTGAAGCTTTCTTT. Protein sequence: CASSAGAGNPKDTEAFF. The chain joins TRBV5-1 to TRBJ1-1; D perhaps matches TRBD1 (6 bases). The germline V and J ends were trimmed by 4 bases and 3 bases, with 22 bases remaining between them. The CDR3 contains 17 residues. Germline V lookup: CDR1 SGHRS, CDR2 YFSETQ. The full variable domain, with the rest looked up from reference TRBV5-1 and TRBJ1-1, is KAGVTQTPRYLIKTRGQQVTLSCSPISGHRSVSWYQQTPGQGLQFLFEYFSETQRNKGNFPGRFSGRQFSNSRSEMNVSTLELGDSALYLCASSAGAGNPKDTEAFFGQGTRLTVV.